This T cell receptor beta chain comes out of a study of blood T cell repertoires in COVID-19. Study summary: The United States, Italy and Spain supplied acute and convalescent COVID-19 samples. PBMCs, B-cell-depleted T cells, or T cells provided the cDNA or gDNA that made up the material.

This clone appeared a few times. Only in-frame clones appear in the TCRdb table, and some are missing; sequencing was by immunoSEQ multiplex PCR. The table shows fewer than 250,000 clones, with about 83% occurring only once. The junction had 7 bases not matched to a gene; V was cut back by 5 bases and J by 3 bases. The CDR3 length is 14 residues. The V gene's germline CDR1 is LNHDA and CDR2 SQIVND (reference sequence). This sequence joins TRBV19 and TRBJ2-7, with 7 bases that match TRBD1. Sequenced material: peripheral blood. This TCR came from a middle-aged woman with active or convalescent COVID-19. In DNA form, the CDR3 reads TGTGCCAGTAGTTCGACTCAGGGGGACTACGAGCAGTACTTC. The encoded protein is CASSSTQGDYEQYF.